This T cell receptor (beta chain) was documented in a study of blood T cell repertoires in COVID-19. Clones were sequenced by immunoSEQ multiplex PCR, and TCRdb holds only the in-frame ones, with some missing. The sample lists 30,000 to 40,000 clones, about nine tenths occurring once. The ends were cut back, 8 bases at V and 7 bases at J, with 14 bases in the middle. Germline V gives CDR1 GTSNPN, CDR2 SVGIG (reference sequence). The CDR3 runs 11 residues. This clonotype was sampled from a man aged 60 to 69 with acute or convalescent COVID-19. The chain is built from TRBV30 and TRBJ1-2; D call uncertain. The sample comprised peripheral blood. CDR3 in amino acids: CAGQWFFGYTF. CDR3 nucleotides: TGTGCCGGTCAGTGGTTTTTTGGCTACACCTTC.